These 21 T cell receptor beta chains originate from one sample sequenced in a study of T cell changes during pregnancy in multiple sclerosis. Using immunoSEQ multiplex PCR, the repertoire was profiled, and TCRdb retains in-frame clones only, with some absent. The profile shows under 90,000 clones, approximately 95% of them singletons. Sequenced here: peripheral blood, sampled in the second trimester of pregnancy. The receptors shown here come from a female donor in good health, enrolled as a control in a pregnancy study.

This clone showed up just once. The J gene is TRBJ1-5, the V gene TRBV29-1; no firm D call. V dropped 7 bases and J dropped 4 bases, with 11 bases sitting between them. The CDR3 has 12 amino acids. The germline V gene encodes CDR1 SQVTM and CDR2 ANQGSEA. The CDR3 sequence: CSALISNQPQHF. The CDR3 DNA reads as TGCAGCGCACTCATATCTAATCAGCCCCAGCATTTT.

This rearrangement joins TRBV5-5 to TRBJ2-7, with 7 bases matching TRBD2. The CDR3 is 18 residues long. Looked up from germline, CDR1 is SGHKS and CDR2 is YYEKEE (reference sequence). V was clipped by 7 bases and J by 2 bases; unmatched bases: 21. The CDR3: CASHTFPTGPSGAYEQYF. As DNA, the CDR3 is TGTGCCAGCCACACCTTCCCGACGGGCCCTAGCGGAGCCTACGAGCAGTACTTC.

This clone appeared a single time. This chain uses TRBV28 with TRBJ1-5; D is uncertain. V shed 6 bases and J shed 7 bases, with 19 bases lying between them. CDR3 size: 15 residues. Germline lookup yields CDR1 MDHEN and CDR2 SYDVKM. The CDR3 sequence: CASRFPRAGRQPQHF. The CDR3 region has the DNA TGTGCCAGCAGGTTCCCCCGGGCCGGGAGACAGCCCCAGCATTTT.

The chain has TRBV5-6 and TRBJ2-1; 11 nucleotides match TRBD1. The CDR3 has 16 amino acids. Germline V gives CDR1 SGHDT, CDR2 YYEEEE. The V and J ends lost 5 bases and 7 bases, in that order; junction bases with no gene match: 11. The CDR3 DNA reads as TGTGCCAGCAGTCGATCCGGGACAGGGGGATCGAATGAGCAGTTCTTC. Its protein product is CASSRSGTGGSNEQFF. Looking up the rest from reference TRBV5-6 and TRBJ2-1 gives the full variable domain: DAGVTQSPTHLIKTRGQQVTLRCSPKSGHDTVSWYQQALGQGPQFIFQYYEEEERQRGNFPDRFSGHQFPNYSSELNVNALLLGDSALYLCASSRSGTGGSNEQFFGPGTRLTVL.

The genes are TRBV2 and TRBJ2-7; 12 positions match TRBD2. The CDR3 is made up of 18 amino acids. Germline-derived CDR1 and CDR2 are SNHLY and FYNNEI. With V trimmed by 1 base and J by 0 bases, 7 bases remained unmatched. CDR3 protein: CASSEGGLAGLSSYEQYF. The CDR3 bases are TGTGCCAGCAGTGAAGGGGGACTAGCGGGTCTGAGCTCCTACGAGCAGTACTTC.

A note on this clone: The same CDR3 arises from other DNA sequences in this sample as well. V and J are TRBV7-9 and TRBJ2-1; 8 bases agree with TRBD2. The germline CDR1 and CDR2 sequences are SEHNR and FQNEAQ (reference sequence). The CDR3 has 15 amino acids. V shed 5 bases, J shed 0 bases, and the junction held 3 bases outside the gene matches. The CDR3 DNA sequence: TGTGCCAGCAGCCCTAGCGGGTCCTCCTACAATGAGCAGTTCTTC. Translation gives CASSPSGSSYNEQFF.

The CDR3 DNA sequence: TGTGCCAGCAGTTACTCGTTAAGGGGAGGCTACACCTTC. Encoded protein: CASSYSLRGGYTF. The chain joins TRBV6-5 to TRBJ1-2, with D perhaps TRBD1 (5 bases). Germline lookup yields CDR1 MNHEY and CDR2 SVGAGI. The CDR3 covers 13 residues. The ends were cut back, 0 bases at V and 8 bases at J, with 10 bases in the middle.

The gene calls are TRBV10-3 and TRBJ2-1, with D unresolved. The CDR3 is made up of 14 amino acids. V was pared by 3 bases and J by 0 bases, with 6 bases between. The germline V gene encodes CDR1 ENHRY and CDR2 SYGVKD. CDR3 protein: CAISEASSYNEQFF. In DNA, the CDR3 is TGTGCCATCAGTGAAGCGAGCTCCTACAATGAGCAGTTCTTC.

The chain couples TRBV27 to TRBJ1-5, with D possibly being TRBD1 (5 bases). Germline lookup yields CDR1 MNHEY and CDR2 SMNVEV (reference sequence). This CDR3 spans 14 amino acids. Trimming took off 3 bases at V and 5 bases at J, with 11 bases between the two ends. The CDR3 sequence is CASSFSGADQPQHF. The CDR3 nucleotides are TGTGCCAGCAGTTTTAGTGGGGCAGATCAGCCCCAGCATTTT.

The genes are TRBV4-2 and TRBJ2-7; perhaps TRBD1 as D (8 bases). This CDR3 is 16 amino acids long. Germline CDR1 reads LGHNA; CDR2 reads YNFKEQ. Trimming cost V 2 bases and J 4 bases, with 18 bases left between them. The CDR3 DNA follows: TGTGCCAGCAGCCAACACCTCGGACAGGGAGGGTACGAGCAGTACTTC. This translates into CASSQHLGQGGYEQYF.

The rearrangement joins TRBV29-1 to TRBJ2-1, with D tentatively TRBD1 (6 bases). Trimming stripped 7 bases from V and 7 bases from J, with 11 bases between. The CDR3 contains 11 residues. The germline V gene has CDR1 SQVTM and CDR2 ANQGSEA. The CDR3: CSGHRVNEQFF. In DNA, the CDR3 is TGCAGCGGACACAGGGTTAATGAGCAGTTCTTC.

The CDR3 here is CASSPPQGIKYEQYF. The CDR3 DNA is TGTGCCAGCAGCCCACCCCAGGGGATTAAGTACGAGCAGTACTTC. This chain joins TRBV7-6 and TRBJ2-7, with D possibly TRBD1 on 6 matching bases. This CDR3 contains 15 residues. CDR1 is SGHVS and CDR2 is FNYEAQ in the germline V gene. Trimming left V 5 bases short and J 4 bases short, with 18 bases between.

The chain joins TRBV27 to TRBJ1-2; perhaps TRBD1 as D (5 bases). V gave up 0 bases and J gave up 4 bases, with 15 bases separating them. Germline CDR1 reads MNHEY; CDR2 reads SMNVEV (reference sequence). The CDR3 loop spans 16 amino acids. Written as DNA, the CDR3 is TGTGCCAGCAGTTTATCGTGGCAGGGCGGGGGCTATGGCTACACCTTC. Its protein is CASSLSWQGGGYGYTF.

The V and J genes are TRBV28 and TRBJ2-3; D call uncertain. Germline V gives CDR1 MDHEN, CDR2 SYDVKM. This CDR3 is built from 14 residues. Trimming took off 3 bases at V and 2 bases at J, with 9 bases between the two ends. CDR3 DNA sequence: TGTGCCAGCAGTTTGACACTTCACACAGATACGCAGTATTTT. Amino acids: CASSLTLHTDTQYF.

V gene TRBV5-4 combines with J gene TRBJ1-2, with 8 bases fitting TRBD1. With V trimmed by 4 bases and J by 4 bases, 15 bases remained unmatched. The length of the CDR3 is 17 residues. The germline V gene encodes CDR1 SGHNT and CDR2 YYREEE (reference sequence). Here the CDR3 DNA reads TGTGCCAGCAGCGCAAAAGGCAGGGGGCGCTTGGGCTATGGCTACACCTTC. It encodes CASSAKGRGRLGYGYTF.

The chain couples TRBV25-1 to TRBJ1-4; 7 positions match TRBD1. The CDR3 extends over 15 amino acids. V lost 3 bases, J lost 2 bases, and 3 bases stayed unmatched. The V gene's germline CDR1 is MGHDK and CDR2 SYGVNS. The chain's CDR3 is CASSDKTGTNEKLFF. The DNA of the CDR3 is TGTGCCAGCAGTGACAAGACAGGGACTAATGAAAAACTGTTTTTT. The variable domain in full, completed from reference TRBV25-1 and TRBJ1-4, reads EADIYQTPRYLVIGTGKKITLECSQTMGHDKMYWYQQDPGMELHLIHYSYGVNSTEKGDLSSESTVSRIRTEHFPLTLESARPSHTSQYLCASSDKTGTNEKLFFGSGTQLSVL.

The chain combines TRBV6-5 with TRBJ2-3; D remains ambiguous. The CDR3 loop spans 13 amino acids. The V end lost 5 bases, the J end lost 5 bases, and 11 bases lay between the germline ends. The germline gives CDR1 MNHEY, CDR2 SVGAGI. CDR3 loop: CASSDISGDTQYF. The CDR3 coding sequence is TGTGCCAGCAGTGACATCAGTGGAGATACGCAGTATTTT.

This chain links TRBV18 with TRBJ2-7; no reliable D call. The germline V gene encodes CDR1 KGHSH and CDR2 LQKENI. Trimming left V 2 bases short and J 6 bases short, with 14 bases between. This CDR3 region has 14 residues. The CDR3 sequence: CASSPWQVSGEQYF. The CDR3 nucleotides read TGTGCCAGCTCACCATGGCAGGTTTCAGGCGAGCAGTACTTC.

This sequence joins TRBV2 and TRBJ2-1, with 14 positions matching TRBD2. The V and J ends lost 5 bases and 4 bases, in that order; junction bases with no gene match: 7. Germline V CDR1 and CDR2: SNHLY, FYNNEI. CDR3 length: 17 amino acids. This chain's CDR3 is CASSYSGLAGVYNEQFF. CDR3 nucleotide sequence: TGTGCCAGCAGTTACTCGGGACTAGCGGGAGTTTACAATGAGCAGTTCTTC. The full variable domain, with the rest looked up from reference TRBV2 and TRBJ2-1, is EPEVTQTPSHQVTQMGQEVILRCVPISNHLYFYWYRQILGQKVEFLVSFYNNEISEKSEIFDDQFSVERPDGSNFTLKIRSTKLEDSAMYFCASSYSGLAGVYNEQFFGPGTRLTVL.

The CDR3 nucleotides read TGCGCCAGCAGCCAAGAGTCAACTCTTATTTACGAGCAGTACTTC. Translation: CASSQESTLIYEQYF. The chain uses TRBV4-1 and TRBJ2-7; D is ambiguous. The length of the CDR3 is 15 residues. Trimming took off 0 bases at V and 4 bases at J, with 13 bases between the two ends. Germline lookup yields CDR1 MGHRA and CDR2 YSYEKL.

V gene TRBV2 combines with J gene TRBJ2-7; possible D gene TRBD1, 6 bases. Germline CDR1 and CDR2: SNHLY and FYNNEI. V was trimmed by 6 bases and J by 1 base, leaving 13 bases between them. The CDR3 has 14 residues. The CDR3 nucleotides are TGTGCCAGCAGACAGGGACAAAATTCCTACGAGCAGTACTTC. Its translation is CASRQGQNSYEQYF. Drawing the rest from reference TRBV2 and TRBJ2-7, the complete variable domain is EPEVTQTPSHQVTQMGQEVILRCVPISNHLYFYWYRQILGQKVEFLVSFYNNEISEKSEIFDDQFSVERPDGSNFTLKIRSTKLEDSAMYFCASRQGQNSYEQYFGPGTRLTVT.